The T cell receptor beta chain described here comes from a study of early T cells in non-severe SARS-CoV-2 infection (dated by TCRdb to the early 2020s). A note on the overall study: TCR sequencing used bulk RNA from unsorted whole blood, so alpha and beta chains could not be paired.

Set within a cohort of healthcare workers in London, UK, this nested case-control study involved weekly PCR testing of nasopharyngeal swabs along with blood sampling. Healthcare workers were recruited during the week of the UK lockdown, between 23 and 31 March 2020, and followed weekly for up to roughly 15 weeks. Library preparation was by 5' RACE. The reads were generated on a NextSeq 500. Unique molecular identifiers were attached to individual cDNA molecules in the TCR library protocol so that sequencing error and PCR bias could be corrected. Both TCR alpha and beta chains were sequenced, and tight co-correlation was observed between alpha and beta sequence abundances in each sample. The study's own analysis went as follows. Decombinator V4 was used to perform V gene, J gene and CDR3 annotation of TCR sequences. Expanded TCRs were defined as changing significantly between any two time points under a Poisson model with p below 0.0001. Abundances of TCRs were expressed as counts per million after normalisation to the total number of TCRs sequenced in each sample. TRAV1-2 paired with TRAJ12, TRAJ20 or TRAJ33 defined MAIT TCRs, while TRAV10 paired with TRAJ18 defined iNKT TCRs. VDJdb, accessed 1 November 2021, was searched for CMV, EBV and SARS-CoV-2 annotated TCRs, with TCRs annotated for multiple antigens excluded. The public reads were reanalyzed by TCRdb: fastp trimming at Q25, MiXCR alignment, in-frame beta chains only. Rows matching on CDR3 protein sequence are summarized as one entry with the most common DNA and genes. The V and J calls come from TCRdb's annotation, not from the publication. This sample comprises about 40,000 distinct CDR3 sequences, 5% to 6.5% of them detected only once. The biggest ten clones account for roughly 8.2% of the sample.

V ends up 3 bases short and J 6 bases short, with an unmatched junction base count of 7. For CDR1 and CDR2, the germline V gene (reference sequence) lists DFQATT and SNEGSKA. From the cysteine through the phenylalanine, the CDR3 covers 14 amino acids. The CDR3 DNA has 42 bases and is translated from base 1. Here is what the overall study found, with its caveats: VDJdb matching was skewed toward anti-spike CD8 responses, so virus-specific expansions were likely underestimated and private and CD4 specificities were missed.

This clonotype was picked up many times. This clone's antigen is unknown. Within one base of it there is no much larger clone, and no base qualities were kept. The receptor was derived from an adult who was a healthcare worker with PCR-confirmed SARS-CoV-2 infection or an uninfected control (not recorded which). The sequencing used whole blood, collected at baseline. In this chain, TRBV20-1 is recombined with TRBJ2-5; 10 central bases correspond to TRBD1. CDR3 sequence: CSARTGGAGKTQYF. The bases are TGCAGTGCTAGGACAGGGGGCGCAGGGAAGACCCAGTACTTC.